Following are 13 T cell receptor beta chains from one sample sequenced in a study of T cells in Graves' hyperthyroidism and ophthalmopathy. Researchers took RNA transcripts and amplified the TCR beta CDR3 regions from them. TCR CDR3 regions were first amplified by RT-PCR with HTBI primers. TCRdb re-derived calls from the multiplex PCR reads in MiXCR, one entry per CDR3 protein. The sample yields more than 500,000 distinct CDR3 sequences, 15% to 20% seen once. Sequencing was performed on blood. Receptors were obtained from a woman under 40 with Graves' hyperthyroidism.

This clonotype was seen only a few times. The CDR3 sequence is CASSSPRGQGSSYEQYF. For the CDR3, the DNA is TGTGCCAGCAGCTCACCCAGGGGACAGGGGAGCTCCTACGAGCAGTACTTC. The rearrangement uses TRBV5-4 and TRBJ2-7, with 10 nucleotides matching TRBD1. The CDR3 sequence is 17 residues long. CDR1 and CDR2 (germline): SGHNT, YYREEE (reference sequence). Trimming removed 3 bases from V and 0 bases from J; junction bases left unmatched: 9. Full variable domain (missing parts from reference TRBV5-4 and TRBJ2-7): ETGVTQSPTHLIKTRGQQVTLRCSSQSGHNTVSWYQQALGQGPQFIFQYYREEENGRGNFPPRFSGLQFPNYSSELNVNALELDDSALYLCASSSPRGQGSSYEQYFGPGTRLTVT.

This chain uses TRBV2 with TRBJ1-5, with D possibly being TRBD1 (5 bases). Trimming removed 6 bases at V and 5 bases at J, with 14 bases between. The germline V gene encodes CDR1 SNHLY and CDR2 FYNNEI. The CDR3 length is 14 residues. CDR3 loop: CASRGPLGYQPQHF. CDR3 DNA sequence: TGTGCCAGCAGGGGACCCCTGGGCTATCAGCCCCAGCATTTT.

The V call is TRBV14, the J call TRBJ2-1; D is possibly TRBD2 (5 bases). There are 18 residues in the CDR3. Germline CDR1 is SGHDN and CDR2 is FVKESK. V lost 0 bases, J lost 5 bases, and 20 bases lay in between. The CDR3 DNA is TGTGCCAGCAGCCAAGATTTTAGATTCCTCGGGGAACACAATGAGCAGTTCTTC. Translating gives CASSQDFRFLGEHNEQFF.

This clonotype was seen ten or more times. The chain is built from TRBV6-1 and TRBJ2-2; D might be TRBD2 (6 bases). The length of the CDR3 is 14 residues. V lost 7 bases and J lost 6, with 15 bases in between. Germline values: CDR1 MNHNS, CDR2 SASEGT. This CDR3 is CASTHRGGSGELFF. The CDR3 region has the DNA TGTGCCAGCACCCACCGGGGAGGATCCGGGGAGCTGTTTTTT.

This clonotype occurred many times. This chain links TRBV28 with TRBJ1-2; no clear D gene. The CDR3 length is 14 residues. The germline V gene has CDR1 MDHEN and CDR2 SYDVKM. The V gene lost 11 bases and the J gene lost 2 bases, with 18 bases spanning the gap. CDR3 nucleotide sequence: TGTGCCGTCCCCGCCGTGGGCGGGAACTATGGCTACACCTTC. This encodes CAVPAVGGNYGYTF.

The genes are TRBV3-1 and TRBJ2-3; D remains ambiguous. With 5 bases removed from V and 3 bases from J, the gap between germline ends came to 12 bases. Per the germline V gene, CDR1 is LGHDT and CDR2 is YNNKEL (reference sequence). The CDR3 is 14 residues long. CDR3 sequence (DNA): TGTGCCAGCAGCTTCCAGCCATCAACAGATACGCAGTATTTT. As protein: CASSFQPSTDTQYF.

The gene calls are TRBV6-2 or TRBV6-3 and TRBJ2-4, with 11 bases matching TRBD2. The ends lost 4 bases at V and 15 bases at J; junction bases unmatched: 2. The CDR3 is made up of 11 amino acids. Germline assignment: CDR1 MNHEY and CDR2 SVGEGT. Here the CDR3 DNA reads TGTGCCAGCAGTTCCGGGACTAGCGGGTACTTC. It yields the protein CASSSGTSGYF.

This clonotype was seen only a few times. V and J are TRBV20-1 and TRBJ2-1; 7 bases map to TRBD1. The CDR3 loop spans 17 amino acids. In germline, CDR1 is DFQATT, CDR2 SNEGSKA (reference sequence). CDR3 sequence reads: CSAGDSFTRKGYNEQFF. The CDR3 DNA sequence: TGCAGCGCCGGGGACAGTTTTACCCGAAAGGGGTACAATGAGCAGTTCTTC.

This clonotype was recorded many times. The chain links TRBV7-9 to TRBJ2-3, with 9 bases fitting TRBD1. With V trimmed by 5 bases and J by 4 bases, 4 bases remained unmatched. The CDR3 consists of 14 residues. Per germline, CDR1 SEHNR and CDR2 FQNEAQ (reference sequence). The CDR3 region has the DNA TGTGCCAGCAGCCTAACAGGGGGCGCAGATACGCAGTATTTT. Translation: CASSLTGGADTQYF.

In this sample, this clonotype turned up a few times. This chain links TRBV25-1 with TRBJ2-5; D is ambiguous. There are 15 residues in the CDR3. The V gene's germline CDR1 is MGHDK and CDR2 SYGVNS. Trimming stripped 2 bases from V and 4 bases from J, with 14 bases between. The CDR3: CASSESLGGIETQYF. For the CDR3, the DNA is TGTGCCAGCAGTGAAAGCTTGGGTGGTATAGAGACCCAGTACTTC.

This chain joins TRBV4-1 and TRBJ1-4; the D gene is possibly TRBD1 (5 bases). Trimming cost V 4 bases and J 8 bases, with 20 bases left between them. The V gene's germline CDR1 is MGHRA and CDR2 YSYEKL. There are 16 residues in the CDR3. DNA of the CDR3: TGCGCCAGCAGCCCCACCCCGGGGACCTCAGGCGAAAAACTGTTTTTT. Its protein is CASSPTPGTSGEKLFF.

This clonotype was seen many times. Written as DNA, the CDR3 is TGCGCCAGCAGTGACGCCACTGAAGCTTTCTTT. Protein product: CASSDATEAFF. V gene TRBV5-1 combines with J gene TRBJ1-1; no reliable D call. The CDR3 runs to 11 residues. CDR1 and CDR2 (germline): SGHRS, YFSETQ. Trimming shortened V by 5 bases and J by 4 bases, and 6 bases separated the two germline ends.

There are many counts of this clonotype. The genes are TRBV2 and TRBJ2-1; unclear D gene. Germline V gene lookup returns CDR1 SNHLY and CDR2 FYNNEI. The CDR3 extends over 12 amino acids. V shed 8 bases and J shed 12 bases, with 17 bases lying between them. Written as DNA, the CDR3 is TGTGCCAGCCGACTGGGGATGGCGTCGCAGTTCTTC. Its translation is CASRLGMASQFF.